These 22 T cell receptor beta chains originate from one sample sequenced in a study of shared clonotypes between healthy human individuals. TCRdb keeps only in-frame clones here, not all; method: immunoSEQ multiplex PCR. The sample yields about 820,000 clones, about 91% seen once. It was CD45RO-negative cells, positively selected for CCR7, that made up naive CD8 cells, with terminally differentiated effector memory CD45RA+ cells excluded. Sample: naive CD8+ T cells sorted from blood. These receptors all come from a man in his thirties or forties in good health.

The chain joins TRBV23-1 to TRBJ1-5; D not resolved. TRBV23-1 has ORF status, its function being uncertain. With 4 bases removed from V and 5 bases from J, the gap between germline ends came to 15 bases. This CDR3 has 15 residues. The CDR3 reads CASSPPKRAYQPQHF. The CDR3 coding sequence is TGCGCCAGCAGTCCCCCTAAAAGGGCTTATCAGCCCCAGCATTTT.

V is TRBV6-6 and J is TRBJ2-7; 8 positions match TRBD1. Germline assignment: CDR1 MNHNY and CDR2 SVGAGI (reference sequence). The CDR3 contains 12 residues. V shed 4 bases and J 7 bases; nucleotides not matched to a gene: 3. The CDR3 spells CASSSTGGEQYF. The CDR3 DNA reads TGTGCCAGCAGTTCTACAGGGGGTGAGCAGTACTTC.

The chain is built from TRBV27 and TRBJ2-7, with 7 positions matching TRBD2. The V gene end was trimmed by 0 bases and the J gene end by 4 bases; junction bases not matched to a gene: 9. Germline V CDR1 and CDR2: MNHEY, SMNVEV (reference sequence). The CDR3 loop spans 16 amino acids. The CDR3 loop reads CASSLSGGGPSYEQYF. CDR3 bases: TGTGCCAGCAGTTTATCTGGGGGAGGGCCCTCGTACGAGCAGTACTTC.

CDR3 DNA: TGTGCCAGCAGCTCCTTCGGGCCCAATGAGCAGTTCTTC. Residues: CASSSFGPNEQFF. The chain is built from TRBV11-2 and TRBJ2-1; D is uncertain. The CDR3 extends over 13 amino acids. Germline CDR1 reads SGHAT; CDR2 reads FQNNGV. V was pared by 4 bases and J by 6 bases, with 10 bases between. Together with reference TRBV11-2 and TRBJ2-1, the CDR3 gives the full variable domain: EAGVAQSPRYKIIEKRQSVAFWCNPISGHATLYWYQQILGQGPKLLIQFQNNGVVDDSQLPKDRFSAERLKGVDSTLKIQPAKLEDSAVYLCASSSFGPNEQFFGPGTRLTVL.

The chain recombines TRBV5-1 with TRBJ1-1; no firm D call. CDR1 is SGHRS, CDR2 YFSETQ, per germline. This CDR3 spans 14 amino acids. V shed 2 bases and J shed 1 base, with 9 bases lying between them. The CDR3 is CASSLYDQNTEAFF. DNA of the CDR3: TGCGCCAGCAGCTTATATGATCAGAACACTGAAGCTTTCTTT.

The gene calls are TRBV25-1 and TRBJ1-2, with D possibly TRBD1 on 5 matching bases. The germline V and J ends were trimmed by 4 bases and 8 bases, with 11 bases remaining between them. CDR1 is MGHDK, CDR2 SYGVNS, per germline. The CDR3 loop spans 12 amino acids. The CDR3 bases are TGTGCCAGCAGTGTCGGGGGGGAAGGCTACACCTTC. As protein: CASSVGGEGYTF.

The J gene is TRBJ2-1, the V gene TRBV28, with 15 bases identical to TRBD2. Germline values: CDR1 MDHEN, CDR2 SYDVKM. The CDR3 is 17 residues long. J was trimmed by 5 bases and V by 3 bases; bases with no gene match: 5. CDR3 protein: CASSFIRTSGRDNEQFF. The DNA for the CDR3 is TGTGCCAGCAGTTTTATCCGGACTAGCGGGAGGGACAATGAGCAGTTCTTC.

The chain is built from TRBV9 and TRBJ2-3, with 7 bases aligning to TRBD2. CDR3 size: 15 residues. V trimming: 0 bases; J trimming: 5 bases; junction bases outside the gene matches: 6. The germline gives CDR1 SGDLS, CDR2 YYNGEE. CDR3 in DNA: TGTGCCAGCAGCGTAGGGGGGAGGGCCGGAGATACGCAGTATTTT. The encoded protein is CASSVGGRAGDTQYF.

The J gene is TRBJ2-2, the V gene TRBV10-1, with 10 nucleotides matching TRBD2. CDR3 length: 14 amino acids. The V gene's germline CDR1 is WNHNN and CDR2 SYGVQD (reference sequence). V shed 4 bases, J shed 4 bases, and the junction held 0 bases outside the gene matches. The CDR3 coding sequence is TGCGCCAGCAGTGGGACTAGCGGCACCGGGGAGCTGTTTTTT. Translating gives CASSGTSGTGELFF.

The chain uses TRBV28 and TRBJ2-7, with TRBD1 matching over 9 bases. This CDR3 comprises 16 residues. The junction had 10 bases not matched to a gene; V was cut back by 5 bases and J by 2 bases. Germline V gives CDR1 MDHEN, CDR2 SYDVKM. CDR3 in amino acids: CASSPIHRGHTYEQYF. Here the CDR3 DNA reads TGTGCCAGCAGTCCTATTCACAGGGGGCATACCTACGAGCAGTACTTC.

The genes are TRBV7-8 and TRBJ2-7, with unresolved D. This CDR3 is built from 13 residues. Trimming took 5 bases from V and 0 from J, leaving 8 bases between them. Germline V gives CDR1 SGHVS, CDR2 FQNEAQ. Here the CDR3 reads CASSPENSYEQYF. CDR3 bases: TGTGCCAGCAGCCCCGAAAACTCCTACGAGCAGTACTTC.

V usage is TRBV7-9 and J usage is TRBJ2-4, with a weak D call TRBD1 (6 bases). The ends were cut back, 5 bases at V and 8 bases at J, with 31 bases in the middle. The CDR3 extends over 19 amino acids. CDR1 and CDR2 (germline): SEHNR, FQNEAQ (reference sequence). CDR3 loop: CASSDRDKAFHGGKDIQYF. CDR3 nucleotides: TGTGCCAGCAGCGACCGGGACAAGGCTTTCCATGGAGGAAAAGACATTCAGTACTTC.

The J gene is TRBJ2-1, the V gene TRBV5-1; no firm D call. From germline, CDR1 is SGHRS and CDR2 YFSETQ. This CDR3 is built from 16 residues. Trimming left V 0 bases short and J 5 bases short, with 15 bases between. The CDR3 protein is CASSLGYDRLHNEQFF. Here the CDR3 DNA reads TGCGCCAGCAGCTTGGGATACGACCGCTTACACAATGAGCAGTTCTTC.

Regarding this clone: The sample carries other DNA sequences with the same CDR3. The gene calls are TRBV19 and TRBJ1-1; no reliable D call. Germline assignment: CDR1 LNHDA and CDR2 SQIVND (reference sequence). V lost 3 bases, J lost 2 bases, and 4 bases lay in between. There are 12 residues in the CDR3. The CDR3 sequence: CASSIGNTEAFF. The CDR3 DNA reads as TGTGCCAGTAGTATCGGAAACACTGAAGCTTTCTTT.

The gene calls are TRBV7-9 and TRBJ2-1, with 12 bases that match TRBD2. The CDR3 has 15 residues. Germline V gene sequence: CDR1 SEHNR, CDR2 FQNEAQ (reference sequence). Unmatched junction bases numbered 9, after V lost 7 bases and J lost 8 bases. CDR3 DNA: TGTGCCAGCAAAGGGCTAGCGGGAGGGTTGGATGAGCAGTTCTTC. This codes for CASKGLAGGLDEQFF.

This sequence joins TRBV4-1 and TRBJ2-3, with a tentative D call TRBD1 (5 bases). Germline assignment: CDR1 MGHRA and CDR2 YSYEKL. Between the trimmed V and J ends, which lost 3 bases and 0 bases, there was a span of 10 bases. The CDR3 totals 15 residues. For the CDR3, the DNA is TGCGCCAGCAGCCAGAACCCAGGGAGCACAGATACGCAGTATTTT. Protein product: CASSQNPGSTDTQYF.

This chain uses TRBV4-3 with TRBJ2-7, with 15 bases fitting TRBD2. Trimming removed 1 base from V and 7 bases from J; junction bases left unmatched: 8. This CDR3 spans 17 amino acids. Looked up from germline, CDR1 is LGHNA and CDR2 is YSLEER. CDR3 sequence (DNA): TGCGCCAGCAGCCAAGTTGGACTAGCGGGAGGGCCAGGGGAGCAGTACTTC. Its protein product is CASSQVGLAGGPGEQYF.

This clone has just one count. The chain is built from TRBV21-1 and TRBJ1-2; the D call TRBD1 from the table was never checked on the DNA. TRBV21-1 constitutes a pseudogene. The length of the CDR3 is 15 residues. Written as DNA, the CDR3 is TGTGCCAGCAGCAAACCGAACCCGACAGGGGTCGGCTACACCTTC. This translates into CASSKPNPTGVGYTF.

CDR3 in DNA: TGCAGTGCTAGAGAATTTAATGAGCAGTTCTTC. Its translation: CSAREFNEQFF. The gene calls are TRBV20-1 and TRBJ2-1; D uncertain. Deletions cut 0 bases from V and 7 bases from J, with 4 bases between. The CDR3 totals 11 residues. Germline V CDR1 and CDR2: DFQATT, SNEGSKA (reference sequence).

On this clone itself: Different DNA sequences within this sample yield the same CDR3. V and J are TRBV7-9 and TRBJ1-2; D not resolved. The CDR3 covers 12 residues. Per germline, CDR1 SEHNR and CDR2 FQNEAQ (reference sequence). V lost 1 base and J 1 base, leaving 1 base between the germline ends. The CDR3 coding sequence is TGTGCCAGCAGCTTAGATAACTATGGCTACACCTTC. Translation: CASSLDNYGYTF.

This chain connects TRBV27 to TRBJ1-1; D is unclear. In germline, CDR1 is MNHEY, CDR2 SMNVEV (reference sequence). This CDR3 region has 14 residues. V lost 3 bases to trimming and J lost 13 bases, with 21 bases between them. The CDR3 DNA reads TGTGCCAGCAGTTTTGGTCCGGGTCAGAAAGGTTTTTTCTTT. Protein product: CASSFGPGQKGFFF.

The chain has TRBV10-2 and TRBJ2-2; 11 bases agree with TRBD2. Germline CDR1 is WSHSY and CDR2 is SAAADI. CDR3 size: 17 residues. With V trimmed by 4 bases and J by 6 bases, 10 bases remained unmatched. As DNA, the CDR3 is TGCGCCAGCAGTGTGTTCGTAGCGGGAGGGCCGTCCGGGGAGCTGTTTTTT. Translated: CASSVFVAGGPSGELFF.